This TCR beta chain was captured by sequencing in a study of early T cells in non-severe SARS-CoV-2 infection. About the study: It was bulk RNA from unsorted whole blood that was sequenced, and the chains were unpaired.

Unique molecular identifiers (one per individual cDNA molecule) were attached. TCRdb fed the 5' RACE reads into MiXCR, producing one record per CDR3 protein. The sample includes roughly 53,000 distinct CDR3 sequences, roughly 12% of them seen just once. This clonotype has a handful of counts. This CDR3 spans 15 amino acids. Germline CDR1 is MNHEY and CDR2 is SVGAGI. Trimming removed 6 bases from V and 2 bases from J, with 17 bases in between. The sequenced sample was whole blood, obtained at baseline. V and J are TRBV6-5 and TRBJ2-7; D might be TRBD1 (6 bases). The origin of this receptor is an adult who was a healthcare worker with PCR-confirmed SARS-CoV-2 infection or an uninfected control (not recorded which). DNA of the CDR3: TGTGCCAGCAGCAGCCCCGGGACACCACCCTACGAGCAGTACTTC. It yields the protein CASSSPGTPPYEQYF.